The clone carrying this T cell receptor (beta chain) was seen repeatedly, ten times or more. The target antigen is unknown. The V end lost 4 bases, the J end lost 2 bases, and 10 bases lay between the germline ends. The CDR3 loop spans 15 amino acids. Germline loops: CDR1 SGDLS, CDR2 YYNGEE. Original handling: There were a median of approximately 88,000 TCRs per sample, with a range from roughly 20,000 to 750,000. TCRdb re-derived calls from the RACE reads in MiXCR, one entry per CDR3 protein. These V and J calls rely on TCRdb rather than the paper's analysis. The sample has some 52,000 distinct CDR3 sequences; 9.5% to 12% are singletons. These data originate in a study of human T cells and chemical hapten exposure. Looking at the study overall: Each patient's scalp received weekly diphenylcyclopropenone throughout the approximately 25-week study. Points from the study as a whole: Sensitizing with DPC caused no change in TCRs above 1 in 1000 frequency.

Indicated time point: patch test 1, 2 weeks after DPC sensitization. Treatment of the sample: therapeutic diphenylcyclopropenone sensitization with weekly scalp DPC. Total RNA was extracted from unfractionated whole blood. People who gave samples had alopecia, were 18 to 70 years old, and were suitable for DPC. The sequence derives from a woman aged 40-49 years with alopecia areata. Some clones in this sample may be carry-over from other donors' samples. The rearrangement joins TRBV9 to TRBJ2-6, with D unresolved. Material: whole blood, obtained in connection with sensitization to the hapten diphenylcyclopropenone (DPC). CDR3 amino acids: CASSPRWTGANVLTF. The CDR3 DNA reads TGTGCCAGCAGCCCCCGGTGGACTGGGGCCAACGTCCTGACTTTC.